Listed here are 3 T cell receptor beta chains from one sample, sequenced in a study of T cell repertoires in cytomegalovirus infection. MiXCR, run by TCRdb on the reads, gives a single entry per CDR3 protein. The profile shows 600,000 to 800,000 distinct CDR3 sequences, roughly 26% of them singletons. Sample: CD8+ T cells from PBMCs. The receptor set was obtained from a human donor in good health (CMV status not recorded). Some clones in this sample may be carry-over from other donors' samples.

This clonotype was recorded a few times. The V call is TRBV12-3 or TRBV12-4, the J call TRBJ1-5; D might be TRBD1 (6 bases). The ends were cut back, 4 bases at V and 4 bases at J, with 14 bases in the middle. This CDR3 region has 15 residues. CDR3 in amino acids: CASSSTGTKNQPQHF. The CDR3 DNA is TGTGCCAGCAGTTCCACCGGGACAAAAAATCAGCCCCAGCATTTT.

The chain combines TRBV28 with TRBJ2-7; 10 bases are shared with TRBD2. Germline V gene sequence: CDR1 MDHEN, CDR2 SYDVKM. V lost 5 bases to trimming and J lost 7 bases; unmatched junction nucleotides: 11. This CDR3 is built from 15 residues. The CDR3 nucleotides are TGTGCCAGCAGTCCCCGGGGTAGCGGGGGGCAGGAGCAGTACTTC. Protein product: CASSPRGSGGQEQYF.

This clonotype was seen once. The CDR3 DNA sequence: TGTGCCAGGAGCTCCGGGAGGGGTCCCGATTCCCTCGGGCAGTACGTC. It is translated as CARSSGRGPDSLGQYV. The chain is built from TRBV28 and TRBJ2-7; 8 bases match TRBD2. V was clipped by 9 bases and J by 9 bases; unmatched bases: 22. Per the germline V gene, CDR1 is MDHEN and CDR2 is SYDVKM. The CDR3 length is 16 residues.